The subject of this entry is one T cell receptor (beta chain). The antigen is unknown. Anyone with autoimmune disease history or systemic immunosuppression was excluded. The data derive from a study of OX40 agonist ivuxolimab in advanced cancers. As for the study in general: The patients received ivuxolimab by intravenous route every 2 weeks at 0.01 to 10 mg/kg. Dose-escalation patients had hepatocellular carcinoma, melanoma, renal cell or head and neck cancer.

Clones were sequenced by immunoSEQ multiplex PCR, and TCRdb holds only the in-frame ones, with some missing. The sample carries some 15,000 clones, roughly 75% recorded once. CDR1 and CDR2 from the germline V gene are SGHTA and FQGTGA. CDR3 length: 14 residues. Trimming removed 5 bases from V and 6 bases from J; junction bases left unmatched: 6. Findings of the study overall: The 0.1-3.0 mg/kg partial responders had among the lowest clonal expansion.

The gene calls are TRBV7-3 and TRBJ2-1; 8 bases line up with TRBD1. This clonotype was obtained from an adult with an advanced solid tumor such as melanoma, head and neck, liver or kidney cancer. Here the sequenced sample was CD4+ or CD8+ T cells sorted from blood, taken in a trial of the OX40 agonist ivuxolimab. CDR3 loop: CASSQDRVGNEQFF. As DNA, the CDR3 is TGTGCCAGCAGCCAGGACAGGGTGGGCAATGAGCAGTTCTTC.